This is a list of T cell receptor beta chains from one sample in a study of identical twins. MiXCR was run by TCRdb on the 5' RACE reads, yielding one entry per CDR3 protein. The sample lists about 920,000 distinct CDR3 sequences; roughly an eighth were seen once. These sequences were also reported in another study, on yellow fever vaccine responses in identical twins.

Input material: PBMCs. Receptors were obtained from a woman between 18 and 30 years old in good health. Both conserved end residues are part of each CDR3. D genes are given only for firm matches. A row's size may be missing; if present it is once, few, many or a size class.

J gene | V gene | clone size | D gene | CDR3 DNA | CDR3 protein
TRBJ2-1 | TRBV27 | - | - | TGTGCCAGCAGTTATAGGCAGGGTGTAAACAATGAGCAGTTCTTC | CASSYRQGVNNEQFF
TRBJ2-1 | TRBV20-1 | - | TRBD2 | TGCAGTGCTGTGGACGGACTAGCGGTCTTTAATGAGCAGTTCTTC | CSAVDGLAVFNEQFF
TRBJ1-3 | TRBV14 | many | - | TGTGCCAGCAGCCAAGATCATGGAGGGGGACGCTTGGATTTT | CASSQDHGGGRLDF
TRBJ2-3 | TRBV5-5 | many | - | TGTGCCAGCGGATACACAGATACGCAGTATTTT | CASGYTDTQYF
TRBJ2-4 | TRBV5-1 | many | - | TGCGCCAGCAGCTTACTCTCGCGGAGTTTGGAGATTCAGTACTTC | CASSLLSRSLEIQYF
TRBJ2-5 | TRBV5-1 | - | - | TGCGCCAGCAGCCGCGGAGTAGGGGGACGAGAGACCCAGTACTTC | CASSRGVGGRETQYF
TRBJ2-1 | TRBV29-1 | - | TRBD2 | TGCAGCGTTGGCGGGCGGGAGATCGCGGCTGAGCAGTTCTTC | CSVGGREIAAEQFF
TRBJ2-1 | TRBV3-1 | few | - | TGTGCCAGCAGCCAGTTGAGGGATGAGCAGTTCTTC | CASSQLRDEQFF
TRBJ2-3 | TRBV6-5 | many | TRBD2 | TGTGCCAGCAGTTACGCGGGGGAGGGCACAGATACGCAGTATTTT | CASSYAGEGTDTQYF
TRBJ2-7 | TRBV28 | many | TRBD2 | TGTGCCAGCAGTTTACCGGGAGGCGCCTACGAGCAGTACTTC | CASSLPGGAYEQYF
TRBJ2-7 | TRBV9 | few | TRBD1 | TGTGCCAGCAGCGTAAGTGTGAGGGACAGGACCTACGAGCAGTACTTC | CASSVSVRDRTYEQYF
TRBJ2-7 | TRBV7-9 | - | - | TGTGCCAGCACCTTTTCGGCGCGGGCCCCCTACGAGCAGTACTTC | CASTFSARAPYEQYF
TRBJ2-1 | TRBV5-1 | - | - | TGCGCCAGCAGCGGCGGGGCCCGACTAATATATGAGCAGTTCTTC | CASSGGARLIYEQFF
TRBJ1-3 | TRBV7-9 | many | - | TGTGCCAGCAGCTTACATTTAGGTGATGGAAACACCATATATTTT | CASSLHLGDGNTIYF
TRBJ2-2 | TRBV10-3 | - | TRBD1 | TGTGCCACGACGTTTAGCCAGGGGGCGAACGGGGAGCTGTTTTTT | CATTFSQGANGELFF
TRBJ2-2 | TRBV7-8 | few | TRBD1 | TGTGCCAGCAGCCACGGGACAGGAAGGAACACCGGGGAGCTGTTTTTT | CASSHGTGRNTGELFF
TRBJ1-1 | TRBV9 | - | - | TGTGCCAGCAGCGTAGGGGTGACAGTGAACACTGAAGCTTTCTTT | CASSVGVTVNTEAFF
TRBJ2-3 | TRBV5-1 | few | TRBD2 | TGCGCCAGCAGCTTGGTTGGCGGGAGGGCCTCAGATACGCAGTATTTT | CASSLVGGRASDTQYF
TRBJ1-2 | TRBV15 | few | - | TGTGCCACCAGCAGAGAGCCAACCCAGGGGAAAGGCTACACCTTC | CATSREPTQGKGYTF
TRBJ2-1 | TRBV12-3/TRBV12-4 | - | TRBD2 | TGTGCCAGCAGTTCCCCCGATAGCGGGGTGGATGAGCAGTTCTTC | CASSSPDSGVDEQFF
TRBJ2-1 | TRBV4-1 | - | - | TGCGCCAGCAGCTCTAAAGGAACCAATGAGCAGTTCTTC | CASSSKGTNEQFF
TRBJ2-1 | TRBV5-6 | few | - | TGTGCCAGCCACAGAGGAGGGGGCTTACACAATGAGCAGTTCTTC | CASHRGGGLHNEQFF
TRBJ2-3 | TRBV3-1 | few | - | TGTGCCAGCAGCCAATCATACGACAGGCAAAGCACAGATACGCAGTATTTT | CASSQSYDRQSTDTQYF
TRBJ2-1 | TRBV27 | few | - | TGTGCCAGCAGTCCCCGCGGAGTAACCCTGTACAATGAGCAGTTCTTC | CASSPRGVTLYNEQFF